These 29 T cell receptor beta chains share one sample of origin, sequenced in a study of T cell changes during pregnancy in multiple sclerosis. Sequenced by immunoSEQ multiplex PCR; TCRdb stores in-frame clones only, minus some. The sample consists of 55,000 to 75,000 clones, around 91% of them appearing once. Sequenced material: peripheral blood, taken in the third trimester of pregnancy. Source of these receptors: a female donor in good health, enrolled as a control in a pregnancy study.

V gene TRBV5-1 combines with J gene TRBJ1-6; TRBD1 might be the D (5 bases). Trimming took 3 bases from V and 10 from J, leaving 20 bases between them. The CDR3 spans 16 residues. Looked up from germline, CDR1 is SGHRS and CDR2 is YFSETQ. CDR3 sequence: CASSSGSGTVVSPLHF. CDR3 coding DNA: TGCGCCAGCAGCTCAGGGTCCGGCACTGTCGTGTCACCCCTCCACTTT.

This chain uses TRBV28 with TRBJ1-1; D is uncertain. V lost 7 bases and J lost 0, with 6 bases in between. The CDR3 length is 12 residues. Germline-derived CDR1 and CDR2 are MDHEN and SYDVKM. Here the CDR3 reads CASKRLNTEAFF. In DNA, the CDR3 is TGTGCCAGCAAGAGATTGAACACTGAAGCTTTCTTT.

The chain is built from TRBV9 and TRBJ2-2; 7 nucleotides align to TRBD1. The J segment lost 5 bases and the V segment lost 6 bases, leaving 7 bases of the junction unmatched. CDR1 is SGDLS and CDR2 is YYNGEE in the germline V gene. This CDR3 is 14 amino acids long. CDR3 amino acids: CASNRDRLTGELFF. In DNA, the CDR3 is TGTGCCAGCAACAGGGACAGATTAACCGGGGAGCTGTTTTTT.

This sequence joins TRBV27 and TRBJ1-1, with a tentative D call TRBD1 (5 bases). Germline assignment: CDR1 MNHEY and CDR2 SMNVEV (reference sequence). The CDR3 consists of 16 residues. With 7 bases removed from V and 7 bases from J, the gap between germline ends came to 25 bases. In DNA form, the CDR3 reads TGTGCCAGCATCCAGCTGACCCTCGGGAGGGGAAGTGAAGCTTTCTTT. Its translation is CASIQLTLGRGSEAFF.

The rearrangement joins TRBV19 to TRBJ1-6, with D perhaps TRBD1 (5 bases). CDR1 is LNHDA, CDR2 SQIVND, per germline (reference sequence). Trimming took 2 bases from V and 1 from J, leaving 9 bases between them. This CDR3 is 16 amino acids long. CDR3 sequence: CASSITQGSYNSPLHF. CDR3 DNA sequence: TGTGCCAGTAGTATAACGCAGGGATCCTATAATTCACCCCTCCACTTT. The variable domain in full, completed from reference TRBV19 and TRBJ1-6, reads DGGITQSPKYLFRKEGQNVTLSCEQNLNHDAMYWYRQDPGQGLRLIYYSQIVNDFQKGDIAEGYSVSREKKESFPLTVTSAQKNPTAFYLCASSITQGSYNSPLHFGNGTRLTVT.

The chain couples TRBV7-2 to TRBJ2-7; possible D gene TRBD2, 6 bases. The CDR3 extends over 13 amino acids. V was pared by 4 bases and J by 4 bases, with 11 bases between. CDR1 SGHTA and CDR2 FQGNSA come from the germline V gene. The CDR3: CASSSGLRYEQYF. The CDR3, as DNA: TGTGCCAGCAGCTCGGGACTCAGGTACGAGCAGTACTTC.

This sequence joins TRBV30 and TRBJ2-1, with D possibly TRBD2 on 5 matching bases. The CDR3 extends over 14 amino acids. Per germline, CDR1 GTSNPN and CDR2 SVGIG (reference sequence). The V end was cut by 8 bases, the J end by 1 base, with 15 bases between. Written as DNA, the CDR3 is TGTGCCCGTGAGGGCTCCGGTTCCTACAATGAGCAGTTCTTC. Its protein is CAREGSGSYNEQFF.

The count of this clone is one. The CDR3 DNA reads as TGTGCCAGCACCCGCGCGCTGACAGGGTCCTACGAGCAGTACTTC. As protein: CASTRALTGSYEQYF. The chain uses TRBV6-5 and TRBJ2-7, with 7 bases aligning to TRBD1. With 7 bases clipped from V and 1 base from J, the junction kept 10 bases outside the gene matches. CDR3 length equals 15 residues. Germline-derived CDR1 and CDR2 are MNHEY and SVGAGI.

This clone came up once. The V and J genes are TRBV9 and TRBJ2-5; 9 bases fit TRBD1. V lost 7 bases to trimming and J lost 5 bases; unmatched junction nucleotides: 9. CDR1 and CDR2 (germline): SGDLS, YYNGEE. The CDR3 is 14 residues long. CDR3 amino acids: CASSEQGAGETQYF. The DNA for the CDR3 is TGTGCCAGCTCTGAACAGGGGGCAGGGGAGACCCAGTACTTC. The full variable domain, completed using reference TRBV9 and TRBJ2-5, is DSGVTQTPKHLITATGQRVTLRCSPRSGDLSVYWYQQSLDQGLQFLIQYYNGEERAKGNILERFSAQQFPDLHSELNLSSLELGDSALYFCASSEQGAGETQYFGPGTRLLVL.

The chain couples TRBV5-6 to TRBJ1-1, with unresolved D. This CDR3 has 16 amino acids. Germline V CDR1 and CDR2: SGHDT, YYEEEE. Trimming shortened V by 2 bases and J by 2 bases, and 16 bases separated the two germline ends. As DNA, the CDR3 is TGTGCCAGCAGCTTCCCCGGGGTGCGCGAAAACACTGAAGCTTTCTTT. This codes for CASSFPGVRENTEAFF.

This clone showed up just once. The genes are TRBV14 and TRBJ1-1; 7 positions agree with TRBD1. V lost 4 bases to trimming and J lost 2 bases; unmatched junction nucleotides: 7. From germline, CDR1 is SGHDN and CDR2 FVKESK. This CDR3 contains 15 residues. CDR3 residues: CASSRLTGANTEAFF. CDR3 nucleotide sequence: TGTGCCAGCAGCCGCCTAACAGGGGCCAACACTGAAGCTTTCTTT. Full variable domain (missing parts from reference TRBV14 and TRBJ1-1): EAGVTQFPSHSVIEKGQTVTLRCDPISGHDNLYWYRRVMGKEIKFLLHFVKESKQDESGMPNNRFLAERTGGTYSTLKVQPAELEDSGVYFCASSRLTGANTEAFFGQGTRLTVV.

The CDR3 loop is CASSQDRGGALQETQYF. CDR3 DNA: TGCGCCAGCAGCCAAGATCGGGGGGGGGCGTTACAAGAGACCCAGTACTTC. The V gene is TRBV4-3, the J gene TRBJ2-5; TRBD2 matches 8 bases. Germline CDR1 is LGHNA and CDR2 is YSLEER. V dropped 0 bases and J dropped 2; count of bases not matched to a gene: 8. This CDR3 has 17 residues.

V usage is TRBV30 and J usage is TRBJ2-1, with TRBD2 matching over 7 bases. CDR1 and CDR2 (germline): GTSNPN, SVGIG (reference sequence). This CDR3 region has 11 residues. V shed 5 bases and J 14 bases; nucleotides not matched to a gene: 9. CDR3: CAWAYGGNKFF. CDR3 nucleotides: TGTGCCTGGGCCTACGGGGGGAATAAGTTCTTC. Full variable domain (rest looked up from reference TRBV30 and TRBJ2-1): SQTIHQWPATLVQPVGSPLSLECTVEGTSNPNLYWYRQAAGRGLQLLFYSVGIGQISSEVPQNLSASRPQDRQFILSSKKLLLSDSGFYLCAWAYGGNKFFGPGTRLTVL.

The V call is TRBV4-3, the J call TRBJ1-5; 12 bases fit TRBD1. The germline V gene encodes CDR1 LGHNA and CDR2 YSLEER. This CDR3 has 15 amino acids. The J segment lost 6 bases and the V segment lost 4 bases, leaving 4 bases of the junction unmatched. The CDR3 here is CASSRDRGLRQPQHF. The CDR3 DNA sequence: TGCGCCAGCAGCCGGGACAGGGGGCTACGTCAGCCCCAGCATTTT.

The V and J genes are TRBV4-1 and TRBJ1-5; the D is unclear. Germline-derived CDR1 and CDR2 are MGHRA and YSYEKL. V was clipped by 1 base and J by 5 bases, with 9 bases between them. The CDR3 runs to 14 residues. The CDR3 reads CASSQGVNHQPQHF. CDR3 bases: TGCGCCAGCAGCCAAGGAGTGAACCATCAGCCCCAGCATTTT.

V and J are TRBV19 and TRBJ1-6, with D possibly matching TRBD1 (5 bases). The germline CDR1 and CDR2 sequences are LNHDA and SQIVND (reference sequence). Trimming left V 4 bases short and J 4 bases short, with 14 bases between. This CDR3 contains 16 residues. The CDR3 region has the DNA TGTGCCAGTAGTACTTCAGGGTCCCGTTATAATTCACCCCTCCACTTT. Protein product: CASSTSGSRYNSPLHF.

The V gene is TRBV15, the J gene TRBJ2-1; D perhaps matches TRBD1 (6 bases). The ends were cut back, 2 bases at V and 10 bases at J, with 21 bases in the middle. Germline CDR1 is LNHNV and CDR2 is YYDKDF (reference sequence). The CDR3 totals 16 residues. Written as DNA, the CDR3 is TGTGCCACCAGCAGATCCTCCGGGACACTATACGGGGAGCAGTTCTTC. Residues: CATSRSSGTLYGEQFF.

The gene calls are TRBV4-3 and TRBJ2-2; D possibly corresponds to TRBD1 (6 bases). Germline CDR1 reads LGHNA; CDR2 reads YSLEER. The CDR3 totals 18 residues. The V gene lost 7 bases and the J gene lost 3 bases, with 24 bases spanning the gap. CDR3 protein: CASTPPSGQTPDTGELFF. The CDR3 DNA reads as TGCGCCAGCACGCCGCCCTCGGGACAAACCCCCGACACCGGGGAGCTGTTTTTT.

The V gene is TRBV7-8, the J gene TRBJ1-5; possibly TRBD1 for D (5 bases). This CDR3 is built from 12 residues. CDR1 and CDR2 (germline): SGHVS, FQNEAQ. V dropped 5 bases and J dropped 9 bases, with 11 bases sitting between them. CDR3 residues: CASSLDSMPQHF. CDR3 sequence (DNA): TGTGCCAGCAGCCTTGACAGCATGCCCCAGCATTTT.

The chain uses TRBV21-1 and TRBJ2-7; TRBD1, the table's D call, lacks a check against the DNA. TRBV21-1 is described as a pseudogene. This CDR3 region has 15 residues. CDR3: CASSKGTGLRYEQYF. DNA for the CDR3: TGTGCCAGCAGCAAAGGTACAGGTTTGAGGTACGAGCAGTACTTC.

The chain carries TRBV19 and TRBJ2-7, with D possibly matching TRBD2 (5 bases). This CDR3 comprises 15 residues. V lost 5 bases, J lost 6 bases, and 20 bases lay in between. The V gene's germline CDR1 is LNHDA and CDR2 SQIVND (reference sequence). CDR3 sequence (DNA): TGTGCCAGTAGTGTGACACCAGGAGGCCCTACCGAGCAGTACTTC. Amino acid sequence: CASSVTPGGPTEQYF.

This chain uses TRBV7-2 with TRBJ2-5; 8 bases line up with TRBD1. The CDR3 has 16 residues. The germline V gene has CDR1 SGHTA and CDR2 FQGNSA. With V trimmed by 3 bases and J by 5 bases, 11 bases remained unmatched. CDR3 nucleotides: TGTGCCAGCAGCTTGGCTCCAGGGGGCGCGATCGAGACCCAGTACTTC. Translating it yields CASSLAPGGAIETQYF.

This chain uses TRBV11-3 with TRBJ1-3, with 9 bases fitting TRBD1. The CDR3 consists of 16 residues. After removal of 7 bases from V and 0 bases from J, the junction contained 7 bases not matched to a gene. The germline CDR1 and CDR2 sequences are SGHNT and YENEEA. The CDR3 nucleotides read TGTGCCAGCACCATACAGGGGGCCTTCTCTGGAAACACCATATATTTT. This codes for CASTIQGAFSGNTIYF. Filled out from reference TRBV11-3 and TRBJ1-3, the complete variable domain reads EAGVVQSPRYKIIEKKQPVAFWCNPISGHNTLYWYLQNLGQGPELLIRYENEEAVDDSQLPKDRFSAERLKGVDSTLKIQPAELGDSAVYLCASTIQGAFSGNTIYFGEGSWLTVV.

This clone appeared once. The CDR3 spells CASSLRLGAANEQFF. Written as DNA, the CDR3 is TGTGCCAGCAGCTTACGCCTAGGGGCTGCCAATGAGCAGTTCTTC. The genes are TRBV7-6 and TRBJ2-1; a weak D match, TRBD1 (5 bases). Looked up from germline, CDR1 is SGHVS and CDR2 is FNYEAQ. The CDR3 loop spans 15 amino acids. V was shortened by 2 bases and J by 6 bases, with 14 bases between the two germline ends.

V is TRBV28 and J is TRBJ1-3, with TRBD1 identical over 7 bases. The J segment lost 0 bases and the V segment lost 6 bases, leaving 8 bases of the junction unmatched. This CDR3 has 16 residues. Per germline, CDR1 MDHEN and CDR2 SYDVKM. The CDR3 reads CASSPGTASSGNTIYF. The CDR3 bases are TGTGCCAGCAGCCCCGGGACAGCGAGCTCTGGAAACACCATATATTTT.

CDR3 bases: TGTGCCAGCAGCTTAGAACTAGCAGACACAGATACGCAGTATTTT. It translates to CASSLELADTDTQYF. The V gene is TRBV13, the J gene TRBJ2-3, with a possible D match to TRBD2 (6 bases). V was shortened by 1 base and J by 2 bases, with 10 bases between the two germline ends. CDR1 is PRHDT, CDR2 FYEKMQ, per germline (reference sequence). This CDR3 has 15 residues.

This clone was counted a single time. The chain uses TRBV7-2 and TRBJ1-2; TRBD1 matches at 7 bases. CDR1 is SGHTA and CDR2 is FQGNSA in the germline V gene. The CDR3 has 13 residues. V gave up 5 bases and J gave up 10 bases; unmatched junction bases: 10. The CDR3 DNA is TGTGCCAGCAGCCGACAGGGTTTTCTGGACTACACCTTC. Protein product: CASSRQGFLDYTF.

The chain couples TRBV7-9 to TRBJ2-7; 7 bases match TRBD1. In germline, CDR1 is SEHNR, CDR2 FQNEAQ (reference sequence). V trimming: 5 bases; J trimming: 2 bases; junction bases outside the gene matches: 6. There are 14 residues in the CDR3. This CDR3 is CASSPRDRAYEQYF. CDR3 DNA sequence: TGTGCCAGCAGCCCCCGGGACAGAGCCTACGAGCAGTACTTC. The whole variable domain, remainder taken from reference TRBV7-9 and TRBJ2-7, is DTGVSQNPRHKITKRGQNVTFRCDPISEHNRLYWYRQTLGQGPEFLTYFQNEAQLEKSRLLSDRFSAERPKGSFSTLEIQRTEQGDSAMYLCASSPRDRAYEQYFGPGTRLTVT.

The chain employs TRBV2 and TRBJ2-5, with D perhaps matching TRBD2 (5 bases). The germline V gene has CDR1 SNHLY and CDR2 FYNNEI. The CDR3 covers 14 residues. Between the trimmed V and J ends, which lost 6 bases and 2 bases, there was a span of 13 bases. The CDR3 sequence is CASSPRTPQETQYF. The CDR3 coding sequence is TGTGCCAGCAGCCCCCGGACTCCGCAAGAGACCCAGTACTTC.